Described below is a single TCR beta chain sequence and its context. As yet, its antigen is unknown. This CDR3 comprises 15 residues. CDR1 is KGHSH, CDR2 LQKENI, per germline. V gave up 6 bases and J gave up 0 bases; unmatched junction bases: 5. This record belongs to a study of cytomegalovirus exposure and HLA in healthy donors. Study conclusions and caveats: Specific recognition of CMV antigens was confirmed in vitro for a few chains (all CMV-associated). The majority of TCR sequences were rare, yet some public TCRs appeared in many donors.

The donors belonged to the roughly 110-subject validation cohort, separate from the roughly 700-subject first cohort. Sequencing was performed with immunoSEQ multiplex PCR; in TCRdb, only in-frame clones are kept and a portion is missing. The sample shows under 250,000 clones, approximately 82% of them seen only once. This TCR was sampled from a young woman in good health and CMV-seronegative. The V and J genes are TRBV18 and TRBJ2-3; TRBD2 matches at 8 bases. The sample consisted of PBMCs. Here the CDR3 reads CASSPTSGSTDTQYF. The DNA for the CDR3 is TGTGCCAGCTCCCCTACTAGCGGAAGCACAGATACGCAGTATTTT.